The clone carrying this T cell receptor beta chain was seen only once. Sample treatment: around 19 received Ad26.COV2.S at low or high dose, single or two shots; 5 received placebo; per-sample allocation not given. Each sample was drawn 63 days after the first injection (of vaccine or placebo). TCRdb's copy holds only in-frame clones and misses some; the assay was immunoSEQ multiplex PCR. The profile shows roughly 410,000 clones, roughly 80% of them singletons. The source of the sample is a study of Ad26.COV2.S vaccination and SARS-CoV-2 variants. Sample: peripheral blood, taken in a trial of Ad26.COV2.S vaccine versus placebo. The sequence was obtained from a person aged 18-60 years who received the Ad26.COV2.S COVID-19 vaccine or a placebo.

Here the CDR3 DNA reads TGCAGTGCCCGGGAGACAGGTGAAGCTTTCTTT. It specifies CSARETGEAFF. The chain has TRBV20-1 and TRBJ1-1, with D possibly being TRBD1 (6 bases). The V end was cut by 6 bases, the J end by 7 bases, with 12 bases between. Germline V CDR1 and CDR2: DFQATT, SNEGSKA (reference sequence). The CDR3 is 11 amino acids.